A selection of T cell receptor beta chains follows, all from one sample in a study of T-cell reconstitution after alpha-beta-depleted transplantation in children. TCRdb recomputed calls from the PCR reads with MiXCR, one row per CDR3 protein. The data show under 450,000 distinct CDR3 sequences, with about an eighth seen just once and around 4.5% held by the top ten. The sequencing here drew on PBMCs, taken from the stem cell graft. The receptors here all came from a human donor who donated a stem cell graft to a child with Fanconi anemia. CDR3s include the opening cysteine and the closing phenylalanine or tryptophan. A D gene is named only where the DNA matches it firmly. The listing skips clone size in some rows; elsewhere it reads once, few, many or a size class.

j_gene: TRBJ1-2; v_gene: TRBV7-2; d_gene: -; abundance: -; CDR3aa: CASSLEDLYGYTF; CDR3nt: TGTGCCAGCAGCTTAGAGGATCTATATGGCTACACCTTC
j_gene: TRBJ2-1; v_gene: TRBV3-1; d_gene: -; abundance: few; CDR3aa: CASSQSGPSSYNEQFF; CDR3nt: TGTGCCAGCAGCCAATCCGGTCCGAGCTCCTACAATGAGCAGTTCTTC
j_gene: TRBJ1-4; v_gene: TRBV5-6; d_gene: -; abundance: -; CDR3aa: CASSMLGAEESEKLFF; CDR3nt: TGTGCCAGCAGCATGCTAGGGGCCGAAGAAAGTGAAAAACTGTTTTTT
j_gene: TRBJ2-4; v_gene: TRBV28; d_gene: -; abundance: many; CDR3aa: CASKGPTAKNIQYF; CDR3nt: TGTGCCAGCAAAGGGCCCACAGCCAAAAACATTCAGTACTTC
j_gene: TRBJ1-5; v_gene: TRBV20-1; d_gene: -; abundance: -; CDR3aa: CSASGGLGNQPQHF; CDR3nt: TGCAGTGCTAGTGGGGGACTGGGCAATCAGCCCCAGCATTTT
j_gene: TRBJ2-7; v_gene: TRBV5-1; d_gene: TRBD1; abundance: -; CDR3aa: CASSGDRGPYEQYF; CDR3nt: TGCGCCAGCAGCGGGGACAGGGGGCCTTACGAGCAGTACTTC
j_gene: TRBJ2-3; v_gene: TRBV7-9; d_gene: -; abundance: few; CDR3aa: CASKLGTGTQYF; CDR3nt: TGTGCCAGCAAACTCGGGACGGGTACGCAGTATTTT
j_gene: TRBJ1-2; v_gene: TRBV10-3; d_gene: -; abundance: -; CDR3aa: CAISGPAVYGYTF; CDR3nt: TGTGCCATCAGTGGACCGGCCGTCTATGGCTACACCTTC
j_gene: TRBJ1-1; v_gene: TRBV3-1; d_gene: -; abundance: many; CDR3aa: CASSHRGGTEAFF; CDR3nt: TGTGCCAGCAGCCATCGGGGGGGCACTGAAGCTTTCTTT
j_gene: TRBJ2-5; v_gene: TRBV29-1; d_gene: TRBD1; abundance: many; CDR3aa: CSLRQGAGETQYF; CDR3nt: TGCAGCTTACGACAGGGGGCAGGGGAGACCCAGTACTTC
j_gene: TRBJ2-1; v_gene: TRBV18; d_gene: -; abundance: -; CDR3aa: CASSPRSDAYNEQFF; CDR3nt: TGTGCCAGCTCACCACGCTCGGACGCCTACAATGAGCAGTTCTTC
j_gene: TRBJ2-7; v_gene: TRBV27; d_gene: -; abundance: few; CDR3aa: CASREVSSYEQYF; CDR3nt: TGTGCCAGCAGGGAAGTTAGCTCCTACGAGCAGTACTTC
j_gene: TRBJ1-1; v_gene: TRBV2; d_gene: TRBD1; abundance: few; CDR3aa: CASSPPGQGVKAFF; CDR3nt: TGTGCCAGCAGTCCCCCGGGACAGGGGGTGAAAGCTTTCTTT
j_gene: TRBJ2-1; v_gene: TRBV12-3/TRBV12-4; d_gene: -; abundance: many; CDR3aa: CASSYTTYNEQFF; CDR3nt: TGTGCCAGCAGCTACACGACCTACAATGAGCAGTTCTTC
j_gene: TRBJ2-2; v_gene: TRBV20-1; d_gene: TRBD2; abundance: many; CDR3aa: CSANLAGGNTGELFF; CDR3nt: TGCAGTGCTAATCTAGCGGGGGGCAACACCGGGGAGCTGTTTTTT
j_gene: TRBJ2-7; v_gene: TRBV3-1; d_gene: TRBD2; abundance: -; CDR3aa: CASSQDFGTSPYEQYF; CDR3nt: TGTGCCAGCAGCCAAGATTTCGGGACTAGTCCCTACGAGCAGTACTTC
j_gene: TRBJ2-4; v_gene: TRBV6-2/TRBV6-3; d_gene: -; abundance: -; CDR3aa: CASSYSTVENIQYF; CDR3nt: TGTGCCAGCAGTTACTCGACAGTAGAAAACATTCAGTACTTC
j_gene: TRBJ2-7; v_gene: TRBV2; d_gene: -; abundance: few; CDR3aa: CASSLRGYGEQYF; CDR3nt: TGTGCCAGCAGCCTCCGGGGCTACGGCGAGCAGTACTTC
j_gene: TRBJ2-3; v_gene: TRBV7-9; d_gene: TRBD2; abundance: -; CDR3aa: CASSLGFRGGNTQYF; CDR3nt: TGTGCCAGCAGCTTGGGGTTCCGCGGGGGAAATACGCAGTATTTT
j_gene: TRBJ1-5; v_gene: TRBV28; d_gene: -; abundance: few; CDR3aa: CASSHLLQPQHF; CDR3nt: TGTGCCAGTTCTCACCTTCTACAGCCCCAGCATTTT
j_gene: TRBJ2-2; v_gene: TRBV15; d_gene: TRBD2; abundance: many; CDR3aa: CATSRAVPGGGELFF; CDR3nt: TGTGCCACCAGCAGAGCGGTCCCGGGGGGCGGGGAGCTGTTTTTT
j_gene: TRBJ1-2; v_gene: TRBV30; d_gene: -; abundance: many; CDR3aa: CAWRNFDGYTF; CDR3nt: TGTGCCTGGAGAAACTTCGATGGCTACACCTTC
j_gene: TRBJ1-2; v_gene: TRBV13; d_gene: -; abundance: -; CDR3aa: CASGSGEAYGYTF; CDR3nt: TGTGCCAGCGGCTCAGGGGAGGCTTATGGCTACACCTTC
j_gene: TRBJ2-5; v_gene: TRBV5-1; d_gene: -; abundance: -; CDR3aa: CASSQGTLQETQYF; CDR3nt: TGCGCCAGCAGCCAGGGGACTCTCCAAGAGACCCAGTACTTC
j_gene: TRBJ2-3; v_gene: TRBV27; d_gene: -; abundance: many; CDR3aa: CASSFRGDTQYF; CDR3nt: TGTGCCAGCAGTTTTAGGGGAGATACGCAGTATTTT
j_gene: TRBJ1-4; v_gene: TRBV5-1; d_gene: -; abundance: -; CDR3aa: CASSPPSGTNEKLFF; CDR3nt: TGCGCCAGCAGCCCCCCCTCAGGGACTAATGAAAAACTGTTTTTT
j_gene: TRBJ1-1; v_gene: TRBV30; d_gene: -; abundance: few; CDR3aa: CAWRKDREAFF; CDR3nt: TGTGCCTGGAGGAAAGACAGGGAAGCTTTCTTT
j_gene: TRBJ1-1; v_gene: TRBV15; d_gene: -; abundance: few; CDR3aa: CATSREGSMNTEAFF; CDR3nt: TGTGCCACCAGCAGAGAGGGCAGCATGAACACTGAAGCTTTCTTT
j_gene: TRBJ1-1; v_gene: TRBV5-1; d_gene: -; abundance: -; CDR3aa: CASILGGRLNTEAFF; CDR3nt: TGCGCCAGCATCTTGGGTGGGAGGTTGAACACTGAAGCTTTCTTT
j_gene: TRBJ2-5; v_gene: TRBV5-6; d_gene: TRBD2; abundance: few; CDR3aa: CASSFMGAGVETQYF; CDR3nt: TGTGCCAGCAGCTTCATGGGCGCGGGGGTCGAGACCCAGTACTTC
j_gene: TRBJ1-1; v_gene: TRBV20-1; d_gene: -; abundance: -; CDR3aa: CSARNRVYTEAFF; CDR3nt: TGCAGTGCTAGAAACAGGGTTTACACTGAAGCTTTCTTT
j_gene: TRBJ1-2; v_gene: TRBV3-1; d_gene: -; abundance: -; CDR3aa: CASSQEGPGGNGYTF; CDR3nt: TGTGCCAGCAGCCAAGAGGGCCCAGGAGGAAATGGCTACACCTTC
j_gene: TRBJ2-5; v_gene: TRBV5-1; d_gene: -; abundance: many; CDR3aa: CASSLQELQETQYF; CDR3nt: TGCGCCAGCAGCTTACAAGAACTCCAAGAGACCCAGTACTTC
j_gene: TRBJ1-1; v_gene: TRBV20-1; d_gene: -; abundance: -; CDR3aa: CSAPSGRYYTEAFF; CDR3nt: TGCAGTGCTCCTTCGGGCAGGTACTACACTGAAGCTTTCTTT
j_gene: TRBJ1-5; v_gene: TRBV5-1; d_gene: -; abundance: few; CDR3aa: CASSLDGEYQPQHF; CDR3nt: TGCGCCAGCAGCTTGGATGGGGAGTATCAGCCCCAGCATTTT
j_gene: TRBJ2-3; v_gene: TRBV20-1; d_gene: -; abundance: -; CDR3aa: CSAFNPGRSTDTQYF; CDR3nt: TGCAGTGCTTTTAACCCGGGACGGAGCACAGATACGCAGTATTTT
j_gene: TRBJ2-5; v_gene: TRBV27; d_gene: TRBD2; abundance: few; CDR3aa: CASSLLGTSGGETQYF; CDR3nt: TGTGCCAGCAGTCTCCTCGGGACTAGCGGGGGGGAGACCCAGTACTTC
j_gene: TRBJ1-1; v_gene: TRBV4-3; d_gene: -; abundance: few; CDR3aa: CASSQGQFLGTEAFF; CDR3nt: TGCGCCAGCAGCCAAGGACAGTTCCTAGGAACTGAAGCTTTCTTT
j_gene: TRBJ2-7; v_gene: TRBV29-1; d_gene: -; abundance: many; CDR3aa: CSVYQGGDQYF; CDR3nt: TGCAGCGTTTATCAAGGGGGGGATCAGTACTTC
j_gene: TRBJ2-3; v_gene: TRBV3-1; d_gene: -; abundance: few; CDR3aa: CASSRRLAELSTDTQYF; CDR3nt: TGTGCCAGCAGCCGTCGGTTAGCGGAGCTTAGCACAGATACGCAGTATTTT
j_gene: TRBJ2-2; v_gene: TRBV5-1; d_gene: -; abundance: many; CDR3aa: CASSQDSGQGTGELFF; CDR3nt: TGCGCCAGCAGCCAGGACTCGGGACAAGGTACCGGGGAGCTGTTTTTT